This T cell receptor (beta chain) derives from a study of response to subunit inactivated influenza vaccine. Findings and limits, study-wide: After each seasonal influenza vaccination, few new T cells are recruited, the authors suggested.

This clonotype was picked up a small number of times. Its antigen is unidentified. TCRdb processed the RT-PCR reads anew with MiXCR; each CDR3 protein has one entry. This sample has around 480,000 distinct CDR3 sequences, with approximately 11% found just once. The CDR3 runs 14 residues. Trimming shortened V by 3 bases and J by 0 bases, and 10 bases separated the two germline ends. Germline values: CDR1 SQVTM, CDR2 ANQGSEA. The specimen comprised PBMCs from blood, sampled 35 to 45 days after vaccination. The chain joins TRBV29-1 to TRBJ2-3; D unclear. The receptor was isolated from a man aged 50-60 years who received an inactivated influenza vaccine. The CDR3, as DNA: TGCAGCGTTGATTGGGGTGCTAGCACAGATACGCAGTATTTT. It is translated as CSVDWGASTDTQYF.